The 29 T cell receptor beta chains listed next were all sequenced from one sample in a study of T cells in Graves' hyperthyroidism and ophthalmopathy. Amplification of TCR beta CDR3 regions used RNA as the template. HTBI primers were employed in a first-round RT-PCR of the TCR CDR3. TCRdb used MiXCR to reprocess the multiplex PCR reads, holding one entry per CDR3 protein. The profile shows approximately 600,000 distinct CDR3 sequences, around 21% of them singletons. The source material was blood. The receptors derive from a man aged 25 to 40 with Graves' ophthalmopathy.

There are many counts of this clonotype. The CDR3 loop reads CASSSSGVGGNEQFF. The CDR3 region has the DNA TGTGCCAGCAGCTCCAGCGGGGTAGGGGGCAATGAGCAGTTCTTC. The J gene is TRBJ2-1, the V gene TRBV28; D may be TRBD2 (7 bases). The CDR3 is made up of 15 amino acids. V lost 6 bases to trimming and J lost 6 bases, with 18 bases between them. Germline CDR1 and CDR2: MDHEN and SYDVKM.

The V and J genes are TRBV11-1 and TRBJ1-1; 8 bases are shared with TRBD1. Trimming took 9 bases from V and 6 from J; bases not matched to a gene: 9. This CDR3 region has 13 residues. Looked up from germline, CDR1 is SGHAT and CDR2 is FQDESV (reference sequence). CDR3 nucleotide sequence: TGTGCCAGTAGACCAGGGGGCTGGGCTGAAGCTTTCTTT. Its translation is CASRPGGWAEAFF.

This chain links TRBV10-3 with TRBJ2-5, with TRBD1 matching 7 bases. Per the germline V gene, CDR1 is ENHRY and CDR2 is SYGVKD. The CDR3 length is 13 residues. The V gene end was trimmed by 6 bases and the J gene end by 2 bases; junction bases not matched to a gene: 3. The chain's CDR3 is CAISGTAQETQYF. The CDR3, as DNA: TGTGCCATCAGCGGGACAGCACAAGAGACCCAGTACTTC.

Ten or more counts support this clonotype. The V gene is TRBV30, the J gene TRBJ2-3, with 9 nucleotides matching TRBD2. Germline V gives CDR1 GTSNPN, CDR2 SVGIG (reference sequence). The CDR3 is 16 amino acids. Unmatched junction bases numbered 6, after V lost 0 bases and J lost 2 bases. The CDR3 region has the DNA TGTGCCTGGAGTGTCGGGCTAGCGGGACTCACAGATACGCAGTATTTT. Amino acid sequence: CAWSVGLAGLTDTQYF.

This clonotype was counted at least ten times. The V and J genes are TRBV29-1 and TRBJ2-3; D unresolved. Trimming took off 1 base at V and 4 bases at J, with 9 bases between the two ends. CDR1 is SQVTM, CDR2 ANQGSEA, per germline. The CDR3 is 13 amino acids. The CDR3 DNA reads TGCAGCGTTGAAGCCCGAGTAGCAGATACGCAGTATTTT. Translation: CSVEARVADTQYF.

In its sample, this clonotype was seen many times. CDR3 DNA sequence: TGTCCCACTAGCGGGAGAGGCGAGCAGTACTTC. Amino acid sequence: CPTSGRGEQYF. V is TRBV12-3 or TRBV12-4 and J is TRBJ2-7, with 11 positions matching TRBD2. The length of the CDR3 is 11 residues.

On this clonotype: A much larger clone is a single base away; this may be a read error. The CDR3 DNA is TGTGCCACCAGTGGGGCCGGGACAGGGGGCCAGTCTGAAGCTTCCTTT. Translating it yields CATSGAGTGGQSEASF. This chain links TRBV24-1 with TRBJ1-1; 12 nucleotides line up with TRBD1. The CDR3 length is 16 residues. Germline V gene sequence: CDR1 KGHDR, CDR2 SFDVKD.

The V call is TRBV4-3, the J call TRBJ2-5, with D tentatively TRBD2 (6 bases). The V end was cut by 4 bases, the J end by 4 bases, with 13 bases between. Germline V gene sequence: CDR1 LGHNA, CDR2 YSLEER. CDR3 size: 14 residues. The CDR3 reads CASSPATAGETQYF. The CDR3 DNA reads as TGCGCCAGCAGCCCCGCGACAGCGGGAGAGACCCAGTACTTC.

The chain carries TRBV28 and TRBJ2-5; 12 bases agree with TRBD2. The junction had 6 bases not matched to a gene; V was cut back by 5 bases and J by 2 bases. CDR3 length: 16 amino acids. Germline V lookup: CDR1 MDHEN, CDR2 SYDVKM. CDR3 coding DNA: TGTGCCAGCAGTCCCGGACTAGCGGGACAGCAAGAGACCCAGTACTTC. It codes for CASSPGLAGQQETQYF.

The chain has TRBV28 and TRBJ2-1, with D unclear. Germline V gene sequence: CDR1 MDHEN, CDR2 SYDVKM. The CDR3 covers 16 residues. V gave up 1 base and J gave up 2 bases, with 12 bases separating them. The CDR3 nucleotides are TGTGCCAGCAGTTTATCTGAGGATACCCCCTACAATGAGCAGTTCTTC. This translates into CASSLSEDTPYNEQFF.

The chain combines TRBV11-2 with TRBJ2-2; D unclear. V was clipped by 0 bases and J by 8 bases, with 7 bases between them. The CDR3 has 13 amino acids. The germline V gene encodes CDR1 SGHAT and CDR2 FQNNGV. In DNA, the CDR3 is TGTGCCAGCAGCTTAGAGGCCGTTGGGGAGCTGTTTTTT. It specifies CASSLEAVGELFF. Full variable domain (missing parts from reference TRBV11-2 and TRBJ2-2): EAGVAQSPRYKIIEKRQSVAFWCNPISGHATLYWYQQILGQGPKLLIQFQNNGVVDDSQLPKDRFSAERLKGVDSTLKIQPAKLEDSAVYLCASSLEAVGELFFGEGSRLTVL.

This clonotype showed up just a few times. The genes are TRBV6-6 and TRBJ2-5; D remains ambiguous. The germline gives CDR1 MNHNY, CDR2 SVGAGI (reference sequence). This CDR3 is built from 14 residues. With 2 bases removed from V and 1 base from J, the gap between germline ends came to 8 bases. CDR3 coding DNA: TGTGCCAGCAGTTACATGGCGGTCCAAGAGACCCAGTACTTC. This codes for CASSYMAVQETQYF.

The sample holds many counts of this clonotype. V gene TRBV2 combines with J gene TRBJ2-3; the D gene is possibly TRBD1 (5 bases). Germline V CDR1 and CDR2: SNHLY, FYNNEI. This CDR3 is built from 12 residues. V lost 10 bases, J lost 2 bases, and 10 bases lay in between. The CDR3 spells CAKTGITDTQYF. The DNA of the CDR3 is TGTGCCAAAACAGGTATCACAGATACGCAGTATTTT.

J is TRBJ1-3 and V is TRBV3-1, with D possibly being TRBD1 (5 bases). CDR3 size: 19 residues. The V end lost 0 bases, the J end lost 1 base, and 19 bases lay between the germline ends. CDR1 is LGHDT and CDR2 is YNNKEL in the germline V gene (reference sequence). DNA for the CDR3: TGTGCCAGCAGCCAAGATCTTAGTGTAGGGGAAGCTTCTGGAAACACCATATATTTT. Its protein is CASSQDLSVGEASGNTIYF.

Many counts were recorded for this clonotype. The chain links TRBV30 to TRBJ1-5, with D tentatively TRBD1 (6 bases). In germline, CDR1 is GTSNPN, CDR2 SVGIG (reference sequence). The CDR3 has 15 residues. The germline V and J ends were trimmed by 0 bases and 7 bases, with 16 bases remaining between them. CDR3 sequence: CAWSVGDIRDQPQHF. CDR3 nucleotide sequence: TGTGCCTGGAGTGTTGGGGACATACGTGACCAGCCCCAGCATTTT.

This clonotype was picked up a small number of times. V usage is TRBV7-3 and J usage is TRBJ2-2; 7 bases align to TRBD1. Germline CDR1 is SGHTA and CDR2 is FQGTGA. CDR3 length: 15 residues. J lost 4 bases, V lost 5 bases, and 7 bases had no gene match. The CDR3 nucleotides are TGTGCCAGCAGCCAAGACAGGGATATCACCGGGGAGCTGTTTTTT. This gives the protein CASSQDRDITGELFF.

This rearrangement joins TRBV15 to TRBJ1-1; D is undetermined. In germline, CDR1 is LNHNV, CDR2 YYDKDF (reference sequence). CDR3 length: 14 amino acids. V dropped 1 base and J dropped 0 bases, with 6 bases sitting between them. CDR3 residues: CATSRVLMNTEAFF. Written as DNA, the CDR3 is TGTGCCACCAGCAGAGTACTCATGAACACTGAAGCTTTCTTT.

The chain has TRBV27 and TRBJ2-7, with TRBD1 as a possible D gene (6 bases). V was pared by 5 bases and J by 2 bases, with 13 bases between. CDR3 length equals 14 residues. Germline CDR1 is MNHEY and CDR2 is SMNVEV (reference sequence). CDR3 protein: CASSRQAFTYEQYF. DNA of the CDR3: TGTGCCAGCAGTAGACAGGCCTTTACCTACGAGCAGTACTTC.

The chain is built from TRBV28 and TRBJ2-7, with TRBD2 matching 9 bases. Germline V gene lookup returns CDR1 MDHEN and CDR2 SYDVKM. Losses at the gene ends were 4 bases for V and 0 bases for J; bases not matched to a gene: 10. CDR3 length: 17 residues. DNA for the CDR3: TGTGCCAGCAGTTCCCTCCCGTCTAGCGGGGACTCCTACGAGCAGTACTTC. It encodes CASSSLPSSGDSYEQYF. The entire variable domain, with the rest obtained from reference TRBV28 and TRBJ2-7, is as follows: DVKVTQSSRYLVKRTGEKVFLECVQDMDHENMFWYRQDPGLGLRLIYFSYDVKMKEKGDIPEGYSVSREKKERFSLILESASTNQTSMYLCASSSLPSSGDSYEQYFGPGTRLTVT.

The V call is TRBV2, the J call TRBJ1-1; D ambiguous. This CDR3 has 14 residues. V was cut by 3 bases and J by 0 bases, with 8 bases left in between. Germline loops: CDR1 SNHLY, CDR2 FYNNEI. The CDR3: CASSDGRMNTEAFF. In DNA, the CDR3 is TGTGCCAGCAGTGATGGGCGGATGAACACTGAAGCTTTCTTT.

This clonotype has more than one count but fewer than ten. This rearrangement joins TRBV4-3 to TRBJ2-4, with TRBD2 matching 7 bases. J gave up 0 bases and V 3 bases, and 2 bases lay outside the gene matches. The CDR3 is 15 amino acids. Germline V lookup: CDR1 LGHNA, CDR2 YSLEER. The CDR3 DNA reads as TGCGCCAGCAGCCAGGGGGGGACAGCCAAAAACATTCAGTACTTC. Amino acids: CASSQGGTAKNIQYF.

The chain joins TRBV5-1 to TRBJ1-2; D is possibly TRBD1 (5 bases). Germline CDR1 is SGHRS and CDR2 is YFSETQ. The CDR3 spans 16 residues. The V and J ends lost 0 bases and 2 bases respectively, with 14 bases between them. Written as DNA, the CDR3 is TGCGCCAGCAGCTTGGGTATGGTTAAGGGGAACTATGGCTACACCTTC. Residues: CASSLGMVKGNYGYTF.

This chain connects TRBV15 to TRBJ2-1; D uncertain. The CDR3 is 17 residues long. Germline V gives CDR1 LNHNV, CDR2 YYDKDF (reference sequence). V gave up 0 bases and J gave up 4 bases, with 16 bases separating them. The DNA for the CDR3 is TGTGCCACCAGCAGAGAAGCGATGCAGTCGGATTACAATGAGCAGTTCTTC. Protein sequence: CATSREAMQSDYNEQFF.

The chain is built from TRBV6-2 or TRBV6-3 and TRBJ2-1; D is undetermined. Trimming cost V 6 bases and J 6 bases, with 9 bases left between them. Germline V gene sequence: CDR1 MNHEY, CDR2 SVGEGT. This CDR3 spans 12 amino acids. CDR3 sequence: CASSRDTNEQFF. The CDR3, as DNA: TGTGCCAGCAGCCGAGATACCAATGAGCAGTTCTTC.

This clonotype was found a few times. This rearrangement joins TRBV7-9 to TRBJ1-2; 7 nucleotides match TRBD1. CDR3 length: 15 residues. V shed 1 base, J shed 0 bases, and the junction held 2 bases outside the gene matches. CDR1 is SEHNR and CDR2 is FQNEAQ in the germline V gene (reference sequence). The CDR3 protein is CASSLVGTANYGYTF. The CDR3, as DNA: TGTGCCAGCAGCTTAGTCGGGACAGCTAACTATGGCTACACCTTC.

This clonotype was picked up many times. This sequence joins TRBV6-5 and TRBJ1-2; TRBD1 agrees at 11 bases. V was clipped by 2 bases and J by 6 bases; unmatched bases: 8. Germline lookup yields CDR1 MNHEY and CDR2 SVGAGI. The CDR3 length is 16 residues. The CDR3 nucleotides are TGTGCCAGCAGTTACCCGACCGGGGACAGGGGGAATGGCTACACCTTC. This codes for CASSYPTGDRGNGYTF.

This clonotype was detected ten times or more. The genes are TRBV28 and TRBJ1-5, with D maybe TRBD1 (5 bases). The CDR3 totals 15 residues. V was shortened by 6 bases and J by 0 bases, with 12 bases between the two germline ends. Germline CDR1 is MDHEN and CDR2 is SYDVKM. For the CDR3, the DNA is TGTGCCAGCAGATCAGCGGGGGATAGCAATCAGCCCCAGCATTTT. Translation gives CASRSAGDSNQPQHF.

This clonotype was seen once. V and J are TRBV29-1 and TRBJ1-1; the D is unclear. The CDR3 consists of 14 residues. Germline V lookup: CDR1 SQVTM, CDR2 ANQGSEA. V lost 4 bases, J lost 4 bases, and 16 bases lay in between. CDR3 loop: CSVALRALSTEAFF. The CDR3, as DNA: TGCAGCGTTGCCCTCCGGGCGCTGAGCACTGAAGCTTTCTTT.

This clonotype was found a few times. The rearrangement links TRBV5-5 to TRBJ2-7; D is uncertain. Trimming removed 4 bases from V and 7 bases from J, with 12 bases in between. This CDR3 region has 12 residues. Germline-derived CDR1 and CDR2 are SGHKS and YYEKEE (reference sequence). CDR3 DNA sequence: TGTGCCAGCAGCCAGAGGTGGAGAGAGCAGTACTTC. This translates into CASSQRWREQYF.